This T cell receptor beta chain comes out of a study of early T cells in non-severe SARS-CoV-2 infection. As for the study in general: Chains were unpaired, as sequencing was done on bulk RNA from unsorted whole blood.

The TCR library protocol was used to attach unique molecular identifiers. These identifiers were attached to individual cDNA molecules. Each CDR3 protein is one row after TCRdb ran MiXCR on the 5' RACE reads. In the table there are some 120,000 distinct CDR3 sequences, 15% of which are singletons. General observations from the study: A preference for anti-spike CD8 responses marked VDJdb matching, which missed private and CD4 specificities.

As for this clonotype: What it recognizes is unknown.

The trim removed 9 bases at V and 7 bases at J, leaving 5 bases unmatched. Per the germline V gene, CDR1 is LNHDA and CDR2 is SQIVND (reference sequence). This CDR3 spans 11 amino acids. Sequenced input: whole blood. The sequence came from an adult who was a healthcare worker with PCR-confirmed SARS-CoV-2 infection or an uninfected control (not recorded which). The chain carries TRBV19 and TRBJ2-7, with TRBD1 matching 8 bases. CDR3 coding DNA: TGTGCCAGCGCAGGGGGCCGTGAGCAGTACTTC. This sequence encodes CASAGGREQYF.